Following are 23 T cell receptor beta chains from one sample sequenced in a study of cytomegalovirus exposure and HLA in healthy donors. The PCR contained 60 Vbeta and 13 Jbeta primers. Assay: immunoSEQ multiplex PCR; the TCRdb copy retains only in-frame clones and omits some. The table lists fewer than 75,000 clones, roughly 84% of them singletons, with 4.3% in the top ten. Material: PBMCs. The receptors were gathered from a man aged 30-40 years in good health and CMV-seronegative.

The rearrangement uses TRBV27 and TRBJ2-7, with D unresolved. The CDR3 is 11 amino acids. Germline assignment: CDR1 MNHEY and CDR2 SMNVEV (reference sequence). Trimming left V 6 bases short and J 6 bases short, with 9 bases between. This CDR3 reads CASSPAAEQYF. In DNA, the CDR3 is TGTGCCAGCAGCCCTGCGGCCGAGCAGTACTTC.

The V and J genes are TRBV6-5 and TRBJ2-3; 7 bases are a match to TRBD1. After removal of 6 bases from V and 3 bases from J, the junction contained 9 bases not matched to a gene. From germline, CDR1 is MNHEY and CDR2 SVGAGI. The CDR3 extends over 15 amino acids. The CDR3 DNA reads TGTGCCAGCAGCCCATCCGTACAGGGGACAGATACGCAGTATTTT. Translating it yields CASSPSVQGTDTQYF.

The V and J genes are TRBV9 and TRBJ2-1; D possibly corresponds to TRBD1 (5 bases). The CDR3 length is 15 residues. The V gene lost 0 bases and the J gene lost 6 bases, with 13 bases spanning the gap. CDR1 is SGDLS, CDR2 YYNGEE, per germline. The CDR3 spells CASSVEGLVSNEQFF. In DNA form, the CDR3 reads TGTGCCAGCAGCGTAGAGGGGCTAGTATCCAATGAGCAGTTCTTC.

A remark on this clone: Its ends do not fully match the called genes, so a read error is possible. V is TRBV7-2 and J is TRBJ2-2, with D possibly matching TRBD2 (6 bases). This CDR3 is built from 15 residues. CDR1 is SGHTA and CDR2 is FQGNSA in the germline V gene. The CDR3 DNA follows: TGTGCCAGCAGCTTGGGGCACGCGAACACCGGGGGGCTGTTTTTT. Translation: CASSLGHANTGGLFF.

This clone was counted only a few times. The V call is TRBV29-1, the J call TRBJ1-2; no clear D. Trimming removed 6 bases at V and 1 base at J, with 9 bases between. The CDR3 loop spans 12 amino acids. The V gene's germline CDR1 is SQVTM and CDR2 ANQGSEA. CDR3 amino acids: CSVVEINYGYTF. CDR3 sequence (DNA): TGCAGCGTCGTGGAGATTAACTATGGCTACACCTTC.

This clone was picked up one time. The genes are TRBV9 and TRBJ2-3; possibly TRBD1 for D (5 bases). V lost 1 base, J lost 0 bases, and 12 bases lay in between. The CDR3 consists of 16 residues. Germline loops: CDR1 SGDLS, CDR2 YYNGEE. The CDR3 loop reads CASSVTLRASTDTQYF. The DNA of the CDR3 is TGTGCCAGCAGCGTAACCCTCAGGGCTAGCACAGATACGCAGTATTTT.

In its sample, this clone was seen once. This rearrangement joins TRBV25-1 to TRBJ2-5; TRBD2 aligns across 8 bases. CDR3 length equals 15 residues. CDR1 and CDR2 (germline): MGHDK, SYGVNS. V shed 3 bases and J 5 bases; nucleotides not matched to a gene: 8. Written as DNA, the CDR3 is TGTGCCAGCAGTGATTCCGGGGGGGGTCGGGAGACCCAGTACTTC. The encoded protein is CASSDSGGGRETQYF. Together with reference TRBV25-1 and TRBJ2-5, the CDR3 gives the full variable domain: EADIYQTPRYLVIGTGKKITLECSQTMGHDKMYWYQQDPGMELHLIHYSYGVNSTEKGDLSSESTVSRIRTEHFPLTLESARPSHTSQYLCASSDSGGGRETQYFGPGTRLLVL.

The chain has TRBV6-1 and TRBJ1-2, with 10 bases aligning to TRBD1. Germline assignment: CDR1 MNHNS and CDR2 SASEGT. The CDR3 contains 14 residues. V lost 5 bases, J lost 6 bases, and 6 bases stayed unmatched. CDR3 sequence reads: CASSRSGTGDGYTF. CDR3 nucleotides: TGTGCCAGCAGTCGTTCCGGGACAGGGGATGGCTACACCTTC.

A single count supports this clone. In DNA form, the CDR3 reads TGTGCCAGCAGTCACGGGTCGCCCACAGGTTTCTATGGCTACACCTTC. The encoded protein is CASSHGSPTGFYGYTF. The rearrangement joins TRBV9 to TRBJ1-2; a weak D match, TRBD1 (5 bases). V was pared by 5 bases and J by 4 bases, with 21 bases between. Per the germline V gene, CDR1 is SGDLS and CDR2 is YYNGEE. CDR3 length: 16 amino acids.

The gene calls are TRBV5-1 and TRBJ2-7; 7 bases map to TRBD1. The CDR3 consists of 16 residues. The V and J ends lost 1 base and 4 bases, in that order; junction bases with no gene match: 11. Germline V gene sequence: CDR1 SGHRS, CDR2 YFSETQ. CDR3 loop: CASSLSLGTVIYEQYF. Written as DNA, the CDR3 is TGCGCCAGCAGCTTGTCGTTAGGGACAGTTATATACGAGCAGTACTTC.

The J gene is TRBJ2-7, the V gene TRBV10-3; maybe TRBD1 (6 bases). Germline CDR1 is ENHRY and CDR2 is SYGVKD. The V gene lost 4 bases and the J gene lost 4 bases, with 8 bases spanning the gap. The length of the CDR3 is 12 residues. The CDR3 bases are TGTGCCATCAGTGCTACAGGGTACGAGCAGTACTTC. It translates to CAISATGYEQYF.

This clone was detected once. The chain has TRBV9 and TRBJ1-2, with no clear D. Germline loops: CDR1 SGDLS, CDR2 YYNGEE. This CDR3 is built from 12 residues. V lost 0 bases to trimming and J lost 8 bases, with 8 bases between them. CDR3 region: CASSVGRRGYTF. The CDR3 DNA is TGTGCCAGCAGCGTAGGGAGACGCGGCTACACCTTC. Variable domain in full (rest from reference TRBV9 and TRBJ1-2): DSGVTQTPKHLITATGQRVTLRCSPRSGDLSVYWYQQSLDQGLQFLIQYYNGEERAKGNILERFSAQQFPDLHSELNLSSLELGDSALYFCASSVGRRGYTFGSGTRLTVV.

The J gene is TRBJ2-7, the V gene TRBV19; tentatively, D is TRBD2 (6 bases). Looked up from germline, CDR1 is LNHDA and CDR2 is SQIVND (reference sequence). The CDR3 has 15 residues. V lost 4 bases and J lost 1, with 14 bases in between. DNA for the CDR3: TGTGCCAGTAGTAGCTCCGGGACTGGATCCTACGAGCAGTACTTC. Protein sequence: CASSSSGTGSYEQYF.

The rearrangement joins TRBV2 to TRBJ1-3; tentative D call: TRBD1 (5 bases). This CDR3 is built from 14 residues. Trimming took off 6 bases at V and 1 base at J, with 10 bases between the two ends. Per germline, CDR1 SNHLY and CDR2 FYNNEI. The CDR3 loop reads CASSFRGSGNTIYF. In DNA, the CDR3 is TGTGCCAGCAGCTTTAGGGGATCTGGAAACACCATATATTTT.

This chain connects TRBV9 to TRBJ2-3; TRBD2 aligns across 10 bases. Germline trimming cut 3 bases from V and 2 bases from J; bases unmatched to any gene: 3. The length of the CDR3 is 15 residues. From germline, CDR1 is SGDLS and CDR2 YYNGEE. This chain's CDR3 is CASSGAGGLTDTQYF. CDR3 nucleotides: TGTGCCAGCAGCGGAGCGGGAGGGCTCACAGATACGCAGTATTTT.

The gene calls are TRBV7-8 and TRBJ1-5; 8 bases match TRBD1. The CDR3 sequence is 15 residues long. Germline V gives CDR1 SGHVS, CDR2 FQNEAQ. Trimming at V came to 4 bases and at J to 5 bases, leaving 7 bases not matched to a gene. The CDR3 region is CASSSPGQDDQPQHF. Written as DNA, the CDR3 is TGTGCCAGCAGCTCCCCGGGACAGGACGATCAGCCCCAGCATTTT. The full variable domain, in which reference TRBV7-8 and TRBJ1-5 provide the parts outside the CDR3, is GAGVSQSPRYKVAKRGQDVALRCDPISGHVSLFWYQQALGQGPEFLTYFQNEAQLDKSGLPSDRFFAERPEGSVSTLKIQRTQQEDSAVYLCASSSPGQDDQPQHFGDGTRLSIL.

The V call is TRBV2, the J call TRBJ1-5, with 9 positions matching TRBD1. V was clipped by 6 bases and J by 4 bases; unmatched bases: 1. The CDR3 sequence is 13 residues long. Germline lookup yields CDR1 SNHLY and CDR2 FYNNEI. The CDR3 loop reads CASRGQGNQPQHF. CDR3 nucleotide sequence: TGTGCCAGCAGAGGACAGGGGAATCAGCCCCAGCATTTT.

This clone came up once. CDR3 bases: TGTGCCAGTAGTGTAGGACAGAAGAATTCACCCCTCCACTTT. It specifies CASSVGQKNSPLHF. J is TRBJ1-6 and V is TRBV19, with D perhaps matching TRBD1 (6 bases). The CDR3 is 14 amino acids. The V and J ends lost 5 bases and 7 bases respectively, with 12 bases between them. Germline V lookup: CDR1 LNHDA, CDR2 SQIVND (reference sequence).

This clone has just a few counts. The chain recombines TRBV6-6 with TRBJ2-2; TRBD1 matches 9 bases. Germline CDR1 is MNHNY and CDR2 is SVGAGI (reference sequence). The CDR3 runs to 13 residues. The ends lost 7 bases at V and 10 bases at J; junction bases unmatched: 7. The CDR3 loop reads CASMGQGFEELFF. As DNA, the CDR3 is TGTGCCAGCATGGGACAGGGTTTTGAGGAGCTGTTTTTT.

The chain is built from TRBV7-8 and TRBJ2-7; the D is unclear. The CDR3 spans 14 residues. CDR1 is SGHVS and CDR2 is FQNEAQ in the germline V gene. With 1 base removed from V and 1 base from J, the gap between germline ends came to 8 bases. The CDR3 loop reads CASSLVKSSYEQYF. The CDR3 region has the DNA TGTGCCAGCAGCTTAGTAAAATCGTCCTACGAGCAGTACTTC.

The chain links TRBV7-2 to TRBJ2-1; D unclear. CDR1 and CDR2 from the germline V gene are SGHTA and FQGNSA. The CDR3 extends over 18 amino acids. Between the trimmed V and J ends, which lost 2 bases and 6 bases, there was a span of 23 bases. For the CDR3, the DNA is TGTGCCAGCAGCTTAAAGGCGGTCGGAACCCATGCGGCCAATGAGCAGTTCTTC. Translation gives CASSLKAVGTHAANEQFF.

By share of the sample, this clone is medium-sized (0.01 to 0.1%). The chain is built from TRBV5-6 and TRBJ2-7; no definite D call. The CDR3 sequence is 12 residues long. Trimming took off 4 bases at V and 3 bases at J, with 8 bases between the two ends. Germline CDR1 and CDR2: SGHDT and YYEEEE. The CDR3 loop is CASSTRHYEQYF. CDR3 sequence (DNA): TGTGCCAGCAGCACGAGGCACTACGAGCAGTACTTC.

The chain couples TRBV6-5 to TRBJ1-2, with no clear D. V was shortened by 2 bases and J by 3 bases, with 7 bases between the two germline ends. This CDR3 has 13 residues. Per the germline V gene, CDR1 is MNHEY and CDR2 is SVGAGI. The CDR3 DNA sequence: TGTGCCAGCAGTTACGAGGAGTACTATGGCTACACCTTC. This encodes CASSYEEYYGYTF.